These 29 T cell receptor beta chains originate from one sample sequenced in a study of STAT5B mutations in CD4+ large granular lymphocyte leukemia. Sequenced by immunoSEQ multiplex PCR; TCRdb stores in-frame clones only, minus some. Of about 35,000 clones in the sample, roughly two thirds are singletons; the top ten hold 1.5% to 2%. The specimen sequenced was CD4+ T cells from blood buffy coats. The source of these receptors is a human donor in good health.

This chain joins TRBV5-1 and TRBJ1-2, with 10 bases matching TRBD1. Trimming took 4 bases from V and 5 from J; bases not matched to a gene: 5. The CDR3 covers 14 residues. CDR1 is SGHRS, CDR2 YFSETQ, per germline. The CDR3 coding sequence is TGCGCCAGCAGCGCCGGGACAGGGGAATATGGCTACACCTTC. Its translation: CASSAGTGEYGYTF.

This clone showed up just a few times. The J gene is TRBJ2-3, the V gene TRBV11-3, with 8 bases identical to TRBD2. Germline assignment: CDR1 SGHNT and CDR2 YENEEA. The junction had 2 bases not matched to a gene; V was cut back by 5 bases and J by 10 bases. The CDR3 is made up of 11 amino acids. The CDR3 region has the DNA TGTGCCAGCAGCCCCGGGGGGGCGCAGTATTTT. This encodes CASSPGGAQYF.

This chain connects TRBV7-2 to TRBJ1-1, with D hard to call. The germline V gene encodes CDR1 SGHTA and CDR2 FQGNSA. This CDR3 is 14 amino acids long. V lost 1 base to trimming and J lost 5 bases, with 11 bases between them. The CDR3 loop reads CASSLELRETEAFF. The CDR3 DNA sequence: TGTGCCAGCAGCTTAGAGTTGCGAGAGACTGAAGCTTTCTTT.

The gene calls are TRBV5-1 and TRBJ2-3, with D unclear. The CDR3 is 13 amino acids. Trimming removed 3 bases at V and 7 bases at J, with 12 bases between. Germline CDR1 SGHRS, CDR2 YFSETQ. CDR3 in amino acids: CASSSQSSNTQYF. CDR3 nucleotide sequence: TGCGCCAGCAGCTCGCAGAGTTCGAATACGCAGTATTTT.

The chain joins TRBV5-1 to TRBJ2-7; 9 bases align to TRBD1. The CDR3 has 13 amino acids. Germline CDR1 SGHRS, CDR2 YFSETQ. The trim removed 4 bases at V and 3 bases at J, leaving 2 bases unmatched. CDR3 in amino acids: CASSGGQGYEQYF. CDR3 coding DNA: TGCGCCAGCAGCGGGGGACAGGGCTACGAGCAGTACTTC. Full variable domain (remainder filled in from reference TRBV5-1 and TRBJ2-7): KAGVTQTPRYLIKTRGQQVTLSCSPISGHRSVSWYQQTPGQGLQFLFEYFSETQRNKGNFPGRFSGRQFSNSRSEMNVSTLELGDSALYLCASSGGQGYEQYFGPGTRLTVT.

This clone showed up just a few times. The chain links TRBV18 to TRBJ2-7; the D is unclear. Trimming pared 2 bases from V and 1 base from J, leaving 9 bases between. The V gene's germline CDR1 is KGHSH and CDR2 LQKENI. The CDR3 extends over 14 amino acids. Here the CDR3 reads CASSPSVGSYEQYF. CDR3 DNA: TGTGCCAGCTCACCATCGGTAGGATCCTACGAGCAGTACTTC. Looking up the rest from reference TRBV18 and TRBJ2-7 gives the full variable domain: NAGVMQNPRHLVRRRGQEARLRCSPMKGHSHVYWYRQLPEEGLKFMVYLQKENIIDESGMPKERFSAEFPKEGPSILRIQQVVRGDSAAYFCASSPSVGSYEQYFGPGTRLTVT.

Only one count was recorded for this clone. The rearrangement uses TRBV5-1 and TRBJ2-3; 12 nucleotides agree with TRBD2. The CDR3 loop spans 14 amino acids. Trimming took 1 base from V and 6 from J; bases not matched to a gene: 0. Germline CDR1 SGHRS, CDR2 YFSETQ. For the CDR3, the DNA is TGCGCCAGCAGCTTGCTAGCGGGGGGGGATACGCAGTATTTT. Protein sequence: CASSLLAGGDTQYF.

The V and J genes are TRBV6-6 and TRBJ1-2; 12 nucleotides agree with TRBD1. Germline V lookup: CDR1 MNHNY, CDR2 SVGAGI (reference sequence). V was clipped by 5 bases and J by 6 bases; unmatched bases: 10. This CDR3 region has 16 residues. CDR3 sequence reads: CASSPQPGQGAHGYTF. The CDR3 DNA is TGTGCCAGCAGTCCGCAACCGGGACAGGGGGCGCATGGCTACACCTTC.

This rearrangement joins TRBV6-6 to TRBJ1-2; D ambiguous. Germline V gene data show CDR1 as MNHNY and CDR2 as SVGAGI (reference sequence). The CDR3 is 12 residues long. Between the trimmed V and J ends, which lost 6 bases and 3 bases, there was a span of 8 bases. Written as DNA, the CDR3 is TGTGCCAGCAGCGAGCGATACTATGGCTACACCTTC. Translated: CASSERYYGYTF.

This chain links TRBV5-1 with TRBJ2-7; D ambiguous. The CDR3 runs to 14 residues. Germline CDR1 is SGHRS and CDR2 is YFSETQ. V shed 2 bases and J shed 2 bases, with 11 bases lying between them. CDR3 coding DNA: TGCGCCAGCAGCTTACGAACTGGGACCTACGAGCAGTACTTC. Protein sequence: CASSLRTGTYEQYF.

V usage is TRBV4-3 and J usage is TRBJ1-2; D remains ambiguous. Germline CDR1 and CDR2: LGHNA and YSLEER. Deletions cut 0 bases from V and 5 bases from J, with 13 bases between. The CDR3 has 15 residues. Here the CDR3 DNA reads TGCGCCAGCAGCCAAGATAGGTTAGTGCGTTATGGCTACACCTTC. Its protein is CASSQDRLVRYGYTF.

This chain connects TRBV7-2 to TRBJ1-2; perhaps TRBD1 as D (6 bases). V was cut by 5 bases and J by 2 bases, with 15 bases left in between. The CDR3 contains 15 residues. Per the germline V gene, CDR1 is SGHTA and CDR2 is FQGNSA. CDR3 residues: CASSTPRQGNYGYTF. The CDR3, as DNA: TGTGCCAGCAGCACCCCCCGGCAGGGGAACTATGGCTACACCTTC.

This clone occurred once. This chain connects TRBV9 to TRBJ2-5, with 8 bases matching TRBD2. The CDR3 is 14 residues long. Germline CDR1 and CDR2: SGDLS and YYNGEE. J gave up 1 base and V 3 bases, and 2 bases lay outside the gene matches. The CDR3 nucleotides read TGTGCCAGCAGCGAGGGGACTAGCCAAGAGACCCAGTACTTC. It specifies CASSEGTSQETQYF.

CDR3 in amino acids: CASTLRGPYNEQFF. CDR3 sequence (DNA): TGTGCCAGCACCCTACGGGGACCCTACAATGAGCAGTTCTTC. The V and J genes are TRBV5-6 and TRBJ2-1, with D perhaps assigned TRBD1 or TRBD2 (5 bases each). This CDR3 contains 14 residues. Germline V lookup: CDR1 SGHDT, CDR2 YYEEEE. V lost 6 bases to trimming and J lost 2 bases, with 12 bases between them.

V is TRBV10-2 and J is TRBJ2-2, with D perhaps matching TRBD1 (5 bases). Trimming took 3 bases from V and 3 from J, leaving 11 bases between them. CDR3 length equals 15 residues. CDR1 and CDR2 from the germline V gene are WSHSY and SAAADI. CDR3 region: CASSETRQYTGELFF. The CDR3 bases are TGCGCCAGCAGTGAAACCCGACAGTACACCGGGGAGCTGTTTTTT.

This clone has a single count. The CDR3, as DNA: TGTGCCAGTAGGAGACAGAGAGATGAAAAACTGTTTTTT. Protein product: CASRRQRDEKLFF. The rearrangement joins TRBV19 to TRBJ1-4; the D gene is possibly TRBD1 (5 bases). Trimming pared 6 bases from V and 6 bases from J, leaving 11 bases between. The CDR3 loop spans 13 amino acids. Germline CDR1 LNHDA, CDR2 SQIVND (reference sequence).

As DNA, the CDR3 is TGTGCCAGCTCCCAACTCCGTACGCAGTATTTT. Amino acid sequence: CASSQLRTQYF. This rearrangement joins TRBV18 to TRBJ2-3; D gene ambiguous. Germline loops: CDR1 KGHSH, CDR2 LQKENI. This CDR3 region has 11 residues. V lost 6 bases to trimming and J lost 8 bases, with 9 bases between them.

The chain joins TRBV18 to TRBJ1-3; D is possibly TRBD1 (6 bases). CDR1 is KGHSH, CDR2 LQKENI, per germline. V lost 4 bases and J lost 2, with 12 bases in between. The CDR3 loop spans 15 amino acids. For the CDR3, the DNA is TGTGCCAGCTCACAACGGACAGATCCTGGAAACACCATATATTTT. Amino acids: CASSQRTDPGNTIYF.

This chain links TRBV19 with TRBJ2-1; D remains unclear. The CDR3 loop spans 14 amino acids. Trimming cost V 5 bases and J 0 bases, with 8 bases left between them. Germline CDR1 is LNHDA and CDR2 is SQIVND (reference sequence). CDR3 bases: TGTGCCAGTAGTTTGGGCGACTCCTACAATGAGCAGTTCTTC. It translates to CASSLGDSYNEQFF.

The chain recombines TRBV4-2 with TRBJ2-1, with 8 bases fitting TRBD2. The CDR3 is 17 amino acids. Germline assignment: CDR1 LGHNA and CDR2 YNFKEQ. After removal of 0 bases from V and 0 bases from J, the junction contained 4 bases not matched to a gene. CDR3 sequence: CASSQDSGGSSYNEQFF. The CDR3 DNA follows: TGTGCCAGCAGCCAAGATTCGGGGGGGAGCTCCTACAATGAGCAGTTCTTC.

The chain uses TRBV14 and TRBJ1-4; the D is unclear. This CDR3 has 13 amino acids. Germline V gene lookup returns CDR1 SGHDN and CDR2 FVKESK. The V end was cut by 8 bases, the J end by 1 base, with 8 bases between. In nucleotides, the CDR3 is TGTGCCAGCGCCCCGGGAACTAATGAAAAACTGTTTTTT. As protein: CASAPGTNEKLFF.

The chain uses TRBV6-5 and TRBJ1-2; the D is unclear. Germline assignment: CDR1 MNHEY and CDR2 SVGAGI. The CDR3 sequence is 14 residues long. The V end lost 3 bases, the J end lost 3 bases, and 11 bases lay between the germline ends. This CDR3 is CASSYYPGYYGYTF. DNA for the CDR3: TGTGCCAGCAGTTATTATCCGGGGTACTATGGCTACACCTTC.

This clone was seen just once. V gene TRBV4-1 combines with J gene TRBJ2-1; the D gene is possibly TRBD2 (7 bases). CDR1 and CDR2 (germline): MGHRA, YSYEKL. Between the trimmed V and J ends, which lost 2 bases and 5 bases, there was a span of 22 bases. The CDR3 covers 18 residues. CDR3 in DNA: TGCGCCAGCAGCCAACCCGCGGTAAGGGGGGGGATCGACAATGAGCAGTTCTTC. Its translation: CASSQPAVRGGIDNEQFF.

V gene TRBV9 combines with J gene TRBJ1-1, with D unclear. CDR3 length equals 13 residues. V lost 3 bases and J 0 bases, leaving 6 bases between the germline ends. Germline CDR1 SGDLS, CDR2 YYNGEE. The CDR3: CASSGAMNTEAFF. The CDR3 DNA sequence: TGTGCCAGCAGCGGCGCAATGAACACTGAAGCTTTCTTT.

The V and J genes are TRBV5-1 and TRBJ2-2; D not resolved. The V end lost 0 bases, the J end lost 0 bases, and 6 bases lay between the germline ends. Germline CDR1 reads SGHRS; CDR2 reads YFSETQ. The CDR3 is 15 residues long. The DNA of the CDR3 is TGCGCCAGCAGCTTGGCTGACACGAACACCGGGGAGCTGTTTTTT. Encoded protein: CASSLADTNTGELFF.

V gene TRBV7-9 combines with J gene TRBJ2-1; 13 bases are shared with TRBD2. J lost 7 bases, V lost 0 bases, and 3 bases had no gene match. CDR1 and CDR2 (germline): SEHNR, FQNEAQ (reference sequence). The CDR3 sequence is 16 residues long. CDR3 protein: CASSLALAGGLNEQFF. For the CDR3, the DNA is TGTGCCAGCAGCTTAGCACTAGCGGGGGGGCTTAATGAGCAGTTCTTC.

The V and J genes are TRBV2 and TRBJ2-7; 12 bases match TRBD1. With V trimmed by 11 bases and J by 4 bases, 9 bases remained unmatched. CDR1 is SNHLY, CDR2 FYNNEI, per germline. The length of the CDR3 is 14 residues. The CDR3 nucleotides read TGTGCCGGCGCTGGGACAGGGGGCAGGTACGAGCAGTACTTC. Protein: CAGAGTGGRYEQYF.

The chain has TRBV27 and TRBJ2-7, with D possibly TRBD2 on 5 matching bases. The CDR3 spans 14 residues. Germline V CDR1 and CDR2: MNHEY, SMNVEV (reference sequence). V lost 7 bases, J lost 3 bases, and 16 bases lay in between. CDR3 protein: CASMAGGRGYEQYF. CDR3 DNA: TGTGCCAGCATGGCCGGTGGGAGAGGCTACGAGCAGTACTTC.

The chain has TRBV6-5 and TRBJ1-2; tentatively, D is TRBD1 (5 bases). V lost 0 bases, J lost 2 bases, and 10 bases lay in between. Germline V gene sequence: CDR1 MNHEY, CDR2 SVGAGI. The CDR3 is 15 residues long. In DNA form, the CDR3 reads TGTGCCAGCAGTTACTCGAGGCAGGGAAACTATGGCTACACCTTC. This codes for CASSYSRQGNYGYTF.